The rows below give T cell receptor beta chains drawn from one sample of a study of post-analysis software for immune sequencing data. TCRdb re-derived calls from the PCR reads in MiXCR, one entry per CDR3 protein. The table lists about 560,000 distinct CDR3 sequences, roughly 40% of them singletons, with about 1.5% in the top ten. Sequenced sample: blood. The receptors derive from a girl aged 5-17 years with multiple sclerosis. Each CDR3 is given with its conserved first and last residue. Fields, in order: D gene, J gene, CDR3 length, clone size, V gene, CDR3 protein, CDR3 DNA. A D gene is named only where the DNA matches it firmly. Part of the rows lack a size; the others show once, few, many or a class for expanded clones.

.,TRBJ2-3,15,.,TRBV7-9,CASSLVDRHTDTQYF,TGTGCCAGCAGCTTAGTAGACCGACACACAGATACGCAGTATTTT
.,TRBJ1-2,13,.,TRBV5-1,CASSPEGPSGYTF,TGCGCCAGCAGCCCTGAGGGACCGTCGGGCTACACCTTC
.,TRBJ1-1,14,.,TRBV20-1,CSARAYGTDTEAFF,TGCAGTGCTAGAGCCTATGGGACGGACACTGAAGCTTTCTTT
.,TRBJ2-1,15,.,TRBV6-2/TRBV6-3,CASSYSMGAYNEQFF,TGTGCCAGCAGTTACTCGATGGGGGCCTACAATGAGCAGTTCTTC
TRBD1,TRBJ2-4,19,.,TRBV4-1,CASSQGVRGQGAAWGIQYF,TGCGCCAGCAGCCAAGGAGTAAGGGGACAGGGGGCTGCCTGGGGGATTCAGTACTTC
.,TRBJ2-7,16,.,TRBV4-1,CASSQEGGLGVGEQYF,TGCGCCAGCAGCCAAGAAGGCGGGCTAGGGGTGGGCGAGCAGTACTTC
TRBD2,TRBJ2-1,19,.,TRBV12-3/TRBV12-4,CASSGTLDLVLAGVGEQFF,TGTGCCAGCAGCGGGACCCTTGATTTGGTACTAGCGGGAGTGGGTGAGCAGTTCTTC
.,TRBJ1-4,13,.,TRBV4-1,CASSTVHEEKLFF,TGCGCCAGCAGCACGGTGCATGAAGAAAAACTGTTTTTT
.,TRBJ2-7,14,few,TRBV3-1,CASSQAGDSYEQYF,TGTGCCAGCAGCCAAGCAGGGGACTCCTACGAGCAGTACTTC
TRBD1,TRBJ2-5,16,few,TRBV20-1,CSAPDLFGQGIETQYF,TGCAGTGCTCCCGACTTATTCGGACAGGGGATTGAGACCCAGTACTTC
.,TRBJ1-1,15,.,TRBV3-1,CASSQGVGRGTEAFF,TGTGCCAGCAGCCAAGGAGTTGGCCGGGGCACTGAAGCTTTCTTT
.,TRBJ2-3,12,.,TRBV29-1,CSEGLNTDTQYF,TGCAGCGAGGGCCTTAACACAGATACGCAGTATTTT
TRBD1,TRBJ2-7,15,.,TRBV6-5,CASSFLGGEGYEQYF,TGTGCCAGCAGTTTTTTAGGGGGCGAGGGCTACGAGCAGTACTTC
.,TRBJ2-7,16,.,TRBV5-1,CASSWQVGGGSYEQYF,TGCGCCAGCAGCTGGCAGGTTGGGGGAGGATCCTACGAGCAGTACTTC
TRBD1,TRBJ1-2,14,.,TRBV2,CASRFEGTGYGYTF,TGTGCCAGCCGGTTCGAGGGGACAGGGTACGGCTACACCTTC
TRBD2,TRBJ2-1,16,.,TRBV6-1,CASSGEIREAHNEQFF,TGTGCCAGCAGTGGGGAAATCCGGGAGGCACACAATGAGCAGTTCTTC
.,TRBJ2-7,15,.,TRBV5-5,CASSLSVGDTYEQYF,TGTGCCAGCAGCTTGTCTGTAGGGGATACCTACGAGCAGTACTTC
.,TRBJ2-5,16,.,TRBV12-3/TRBV12-4,CASSFNLFGPVETQYF,TGTGCCAGCAGTTTTAATTTGTTCGGCCCCGTCGAGACCCAGTACTTC
TRBD2,TRBJ2-7,15,.,TRBV6-5,CASSHSTSGRYEQYF,TGTGCCAGCAGTCACTCGACTAGCGGGCGCTACGAGCAGTACTTC
.,TRBJ2-1,17,.,TRBV11-3,CASSLDGLGRINNEQFF,TGTGCCAGCAGCTTAGATGGGTTGGGACGGATAAACAATGAGCAGTTCTTC
.,TRBJ2-7,11,few,TRBV12-3/TRBV12-4,CASSDQIEQYF,TGTGCCAGCAGTGACCAGATCGAGCAGTACTTC
.,TRBJ2-3,14,.,TRBV29-1,CSVEDPGGSDTQYF,TGCAGCGTTGAAGATCCCGGGGGTAGCGATACGCAGTATTTT
.,TRBJ2-7,14,few,TRBV3-1,CASSQSLVKDEQYF,TGTGCCAGCAGCCAATCCCTGGTAAAGGACGAGCAGTACTTC
.,TRBJ2-1,11,few,TRBV20-1,CSARGRYEQFF,TGCAGTGCTAGAGGTCGCTATGAGCAGTTCTTC
.,TRBJ2-3,18,few,TRBV12-3/TRBV12-4,CASSLPPGAMISTDTQYF,TGTGCCAGCAGTTTACCTCCGGGAGCTATGATTAGCACAGATACGCAGTATTTT
.,TRBJ1-1,14,.,TRBV27,CASSYQGLNTEAFF,TGTGCCAGCAGTTATCAGGGACTGAACACTGAAGCTTTCTTT
TRBD1,TRBJ1-2,14,few,TRBV20-1,CSARRTGDNYGYTF,TGCAGTGCTAGGCGGACAGGGGATAACTATGGCTACACCTTC
TRBD1,TRBJ2-1,14,once,TRBV12-3/TRBV12-4,CASMGTGVYNEQFF,TGTGCCAGCATGGGGACAGGGGTCTACAATGAGCAGTTCTTC
.,TRBJ2-7,16,medium-sized,TRBV20-1,CSARDRQTATSYEQYF,TGCAGTGCTAGAGATCGGCAGACAGCAACCTCCTACGAGCAGTACTTC
.,TRBJ1-2,11,.,TRBV7-2,CASSLFGRYTF,TGTGCCAGCAGCTTATTTGGCCGCTACACCTTC
TRBD1,TRBJ2-7,14,.,TRBV10-3,CAISTGQGTYEQYF,TGTGCCATCAGTACGGGACAGGGAACCTACGAGCAGTACTTC
TRBD2,TRBJ2-3,17,.,TRBV6-2/TRBV6-3,CASNTFSGALYTDTQYF,TGTGCCAGCAATACCTTTAGCGGGGCGCTCTACACAGATACGCAGTATTTT
.,TRBJ1-2,13,few,TRBV6-5,CASSYGSGYGYTF,TGTGCCAGCAGTTACGGGTCGGGGTATGGCTACACCTTC
.,TRBJ2-5,13,.,TRBV12-3/TRBV12-4,CASNRGGGEAQYF,TGTGCCAGCAACCGAGGGGGGGGAGAGGCCCAGTACTTC
.,TRBJ1-2,13,.,TRBV6-5,CASTSDRHYGYTF,TGTGCCAGCACCTCGGACAGACACTATGGCTACACCTTC
.,TRBJ2-7,12,many,TRBV10-1,CASSPGRGEQYF,TGCGCCAGCAGTCCGGGTCGGGGTGAGCAGTACTTC
.,TRBJ2-3,15,.,TRBV7-9,CASSLVAGPGDTQYF,TGTGCCAGCAGCTTGGTTGCGGGGCCGGGAGATACGCAGTATTTT
TRBD1,TRBJ1-5,13,.,TRBV25-1,CASSGQGNQPQHF,TGTGCCAGCAGTGGACAGGGGAATCAGCCCCAGCATTTT
TRBD2,TRBJ2-5,14,few,TRBV5-1,CASSLATSEETQYF,TGCGCCAGCAGCTTGGCGACTAGCGAAGAGACCCAGTACTTC
.,TRBJ2-7,14,.,TRBV18,CASSPGASTYEQYF,TGTGCCAGCTCCCCTGGGGCAAGTACCTACGAGCAGTACTTC
TRBD1,TRBJ2-7,15,.,TRBV10-3,CAISEDRGGSYEQYF,TGTGCCATCAGTGAGGACAGGGGAGGATCCTACGAGCAGTACTTC
.,TRBJ1-2,15,few,TRBV27,CASSLGESRNYGYTF,TGTGCCAGCAGTTTGGGGGAGTCTCGCAACTATGGCTACACCTTC
.,TRBJ2-6,19,once,TRBV5-1,CASSLGSRFLTSGANVLTF,TGCGCCAGCAGCTTAGGAAGCAGATTTTTAACCTCTGGGGCCAACGTCCTGACTTTC
.,TRBJ1-1,16,.,TRBV6-5,CASSYSFLQGFTEAFF,TGTGCCAGCAGTTACTCTTTTCTACAGGGCTTCACTGAAGCTTTCTTT
TRBD1,TRBJ1-2,14,.,TRBV5-4,CASSDRGRRDGYTF,TGTGCCAGCAGCGACAGGGGGCGAAGGGATGGCTACACCTTC
TRBD2,TRBJ2-1,15,.,TRBV25-1,CASSDLAGSDNEQFF,TGTGCCAGCAGTGATCTAGCGGGTTCCGACAATGAGCAGTTCTTC
TRBD1,TRBJ1-1,15,few,TRBV5-1,CASSLKGQGGSEAFF,TGCGCCAGCAGCTTGAAGGGGCAGGGGGGATCGGAAGCTTTCTTT
TRBD2,TRBJ2-1,15,.,TRBV5-1,CASTETGGRANEQFF,TGCGCCAGCACCGAGACTGGCGGGAGGGCCAATGAGCAGTTCTTC
.,TRBJ1-5,15,.,TRBV20-1,CSAREGSRSNQPQHF,TGCAGTGCTAGAGAGGGGAGTCGTAGCAATCAGCCCCAGCATTTT
.,TRBJ1-4,14,few,TRBV6-5,CASRNGVLDEKLFF,TGTGCCAGCAGGAATGGGGTGCTGGATGAAAAACTGTTTTTT
TRBD2,TRBJ2-3,16,.,TRBV12-3/TRBV12-4,CASSLPPAGAADTQYF,TGTGCCAGCAGTTTACCCCCAGCGGGGGCGGCAGATACGCAGTATTTT
TRBD1,TRBJ2-5,14,.,TRBV10-2,CASSDRVLGETQYF,TGCGCCAGCAGCGACAGGGTACTAGGAGAGACCCAGTACTTC
.,TRBJ1-1,13,.,TRBV10-3,CAIRTSGDTEAFF,TGTGCCATCAGGACTTCCGGGGACACTGAAGCTTTCTTT
.,TRBJ1-1,15,few,TRBV7-2,CASSLAKAGGTEAFF,TGTGCCAGCAGCTTAGCCAAGGCAGGCGGCACTGAAGCTTTCTTT
.,TRBJ2-4,13,few,TRBV10-3,CAISEGRQNIQYF,TGTGCCATCAGTGAGGGTCGCCAAAACATTCAGTACTTC
.,TRBJ2-7,14,few,TRBV5-1,CASSLDLVANEQYF,TGCGCCAGCAGCTTGGATCTTGTAGCGAACGAGCAGTACTTC
TRBD2,TRBJ2-1,16,.,TRBV20-1,CSASPRGVGTYNEQFF,TGCAGTGCTAGCCCCCGGGGGGTAGGAACCTACAATGAGCAGTTCTTC